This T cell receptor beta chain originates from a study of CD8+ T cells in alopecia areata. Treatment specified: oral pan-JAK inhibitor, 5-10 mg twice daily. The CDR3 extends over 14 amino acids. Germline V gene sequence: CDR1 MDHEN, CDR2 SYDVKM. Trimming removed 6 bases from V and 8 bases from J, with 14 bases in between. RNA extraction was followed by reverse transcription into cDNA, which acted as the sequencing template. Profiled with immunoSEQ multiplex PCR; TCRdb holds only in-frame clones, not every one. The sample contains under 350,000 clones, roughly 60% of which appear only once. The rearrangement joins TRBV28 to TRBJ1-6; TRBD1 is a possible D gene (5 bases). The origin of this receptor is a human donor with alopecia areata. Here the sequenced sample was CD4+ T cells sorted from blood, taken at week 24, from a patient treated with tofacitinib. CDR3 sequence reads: CASRTAEGDSPLHF. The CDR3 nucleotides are TGTGCCAGCAGAACCGCCGAAGGGGATTCACCCCTCCACTTT.